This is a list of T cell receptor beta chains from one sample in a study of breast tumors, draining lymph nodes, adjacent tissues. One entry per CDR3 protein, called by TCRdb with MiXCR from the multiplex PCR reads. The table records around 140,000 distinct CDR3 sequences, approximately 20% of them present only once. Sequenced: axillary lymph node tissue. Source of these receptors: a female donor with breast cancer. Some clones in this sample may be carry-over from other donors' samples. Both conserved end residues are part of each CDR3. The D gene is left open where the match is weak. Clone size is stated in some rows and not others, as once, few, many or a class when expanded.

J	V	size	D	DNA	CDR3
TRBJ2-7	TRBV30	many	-	TGTGCCTGGACCGGCGGGTGGGGGTCCGAGCAGTACTTC	CAWTGGWGSEQYF
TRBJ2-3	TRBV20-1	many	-	TGCAGTGCTAGAGACGGACGAGCTACAGATACGCAGTATTTT	CSARDGRATDTQYF
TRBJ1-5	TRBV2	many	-	TGTGCCAGCAGTGAGGAGGGTAGGCAGCCCCAGCATTTT	CASSEEGRQPQHF
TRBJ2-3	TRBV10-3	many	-	TGTGCCATCAGGACCACTAGCACAGATACGCAGTATTTT	CAIRTTSTDTQYF
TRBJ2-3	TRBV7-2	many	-	TGTGCCAGCAGCTTCCCGGGTAGGGATACGCAGTATTTT	CASSFPGRDTQYF
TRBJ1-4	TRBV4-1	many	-	TGCGCCAGCAGCCAAGATCGAGGGTGGGGCAGAACAACTAATGAAAAACTGTTTTTT	CASSQDRGWGRTTNEKLFF
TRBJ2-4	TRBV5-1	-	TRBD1	TGCGCCAGCAGGGACAGGGACAAAAACATTCAGTACTTC	CASRDRDKNIQYF
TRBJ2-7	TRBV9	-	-	TGCGCCAGCAGCGTCTGGCCCCTCTACGAGCAGTACTTC	CASSVWPLYEQYF
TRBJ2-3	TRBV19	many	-	TGTGCCAGTAGTATGGGCGGGGGCACAGATACGCAGTATTTT	CASSMGGGTDTQYF
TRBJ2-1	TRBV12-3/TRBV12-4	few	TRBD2	TGTGCCAGCAGTTTAGCGCGGGCGGGGGGTGAGCAGTTCTTC	CASSLARAGGEQFF
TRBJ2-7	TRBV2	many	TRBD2	TGTGCCAGCAGCCCACTCGCTAGCGGTCACCTTTCCTCCTACGAGCAGTACTTC	CASSPLASGHLSSYEQYF
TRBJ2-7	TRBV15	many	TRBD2	TGTGCCACCAGCAGAGGTTGGAGCGGGGACGAGCAGTACTTC	CATSRGWSGDEQYF
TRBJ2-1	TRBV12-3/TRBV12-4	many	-	TGTGCCAGCAGTTACGAACCCTGGGGGGAGCAGTTCTTC	CASSYEPWGEQFF
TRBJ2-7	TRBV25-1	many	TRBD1	TGTGCCAGCAGTGGAGTTGGGACAGGGGTTGGGGAGCAGTACTTC	CASSGVGTGVGEQYF
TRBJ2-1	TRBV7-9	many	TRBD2	TGTGCCAGCAGCTTAGATTTAGCGGGAAGCTACAATGAGCAGTTCTTC	CASSLDLAGSYNEQFF
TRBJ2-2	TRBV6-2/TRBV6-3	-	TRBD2	TGTGCCAGCCTTGGACTAGCGTCGAACACCGGGGAGCTGTTTTTT	CASLGLASNTGELFF
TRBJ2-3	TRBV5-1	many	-	TGCGCCAGCAGCCCGGAGGGCACAGATACGCAGTATTTT	CASSPEGTDTQYF
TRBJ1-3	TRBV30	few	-	TGTGCCTGGAGCACTATTGGGGCTGGAAACACCATATATTTT	CAWSTIGAGNTIYF
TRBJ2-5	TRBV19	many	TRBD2	TGTGCCAGTAGAGGCGGGAGGGCCCTTGAGACCCAGTACTTC	CASRGGRALETQYF
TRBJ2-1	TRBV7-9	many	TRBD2	TGTGCCAGCAGCAGACTAGCGGGAAATGAGCAGTTCTTC	CASSRLAGNEQFF
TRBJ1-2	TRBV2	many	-	TGTGCCAGCACGCTAAGAGATGGCTACACCTTC	CASTLRDGYTF
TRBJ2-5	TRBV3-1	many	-	TGTGCCAGCAGCCAAGGTCCAGGGGAAGAGACCCAGTACTTC	CASSQGPGEETQYF
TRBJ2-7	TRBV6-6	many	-	TGTGCCAGCAGTTACGGTCACTACGAGCAGTACTTC	CASSYGHYEQYF
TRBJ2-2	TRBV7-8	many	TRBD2	TGTGCCAGCAGCCTCCAGACTAGCGAGAGCGGGGAGCTGTTTTTT	CASSLQTSESGELFF
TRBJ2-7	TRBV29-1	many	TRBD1	TGCAGCGTTGAAGGTTATCACGGACAGGGTAACTACGAGCAGTACTTC	CSVEGYHGQGNYEQYF
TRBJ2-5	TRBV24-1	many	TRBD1	TGTGCCACCACGGACAGGTTCCAAGAGACCCAGTACTTC	CATTDRFQETQYF
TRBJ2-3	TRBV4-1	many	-	TGCGCCAGCAGCCTTGGGGGATTTTACACAGATACGCAGTATTTT	CASSLGGFYTDTQYF
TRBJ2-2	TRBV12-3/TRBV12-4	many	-	TGTGCCAGCAGTTTAGGAGCGACCAGCACCGGGGAGCTGTTTTTT	CASSLGATSTGELFF
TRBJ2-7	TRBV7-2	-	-	TGTGCCAGCAAGGGACCCTCGGGATACGAGCTGTACTTC	CASKGPSGYELYF
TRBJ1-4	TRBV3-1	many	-	TGTGCCAGCAGCCAAGCATCGAGGTGGGGGCGCAATGAAAAACTGTTTTTT	CASSQASRWGRNEKLFF
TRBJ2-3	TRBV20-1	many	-	TGCAGTGCGACCGAAGGTGGGGCGGGCCACACAGATACGCAGTATTTT	CSATEGGAGHTDTQYF
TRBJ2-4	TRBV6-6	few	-	TGTGCCAGCAGCTCAGTCGGGGCGCGGGCCAAAAACATTCAGTACTTC	CASSSVGARAKNIQYF
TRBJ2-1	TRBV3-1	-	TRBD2	TGTGCCAGCAGCCAATACCACGCGGGGGGGCTGTACAATGAGCAGTTCTTC	CASSQYHAGGLYNEQFF
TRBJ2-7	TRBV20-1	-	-	TGCAGCGAGGCGAAGCCATACGAGCAGTACTTC	CSEAKPYEQYF
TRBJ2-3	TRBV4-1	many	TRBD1	TGCGCCAGCAGCCGTTCCGGGACAGGAGTGAATACGCAGTATTTT	CASSRSGTGVNTQYF
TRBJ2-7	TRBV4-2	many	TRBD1	TGTGCCAGCAGCCCAACCTGGGGACAGGGCTACGAGCAGTACTTC	CASSPTWGQGYEQYF
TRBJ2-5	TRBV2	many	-	TGTGCCAGCAGTGAGCAGGGGCCTGCCCAGTACTTC	CASSEQGPAQYF